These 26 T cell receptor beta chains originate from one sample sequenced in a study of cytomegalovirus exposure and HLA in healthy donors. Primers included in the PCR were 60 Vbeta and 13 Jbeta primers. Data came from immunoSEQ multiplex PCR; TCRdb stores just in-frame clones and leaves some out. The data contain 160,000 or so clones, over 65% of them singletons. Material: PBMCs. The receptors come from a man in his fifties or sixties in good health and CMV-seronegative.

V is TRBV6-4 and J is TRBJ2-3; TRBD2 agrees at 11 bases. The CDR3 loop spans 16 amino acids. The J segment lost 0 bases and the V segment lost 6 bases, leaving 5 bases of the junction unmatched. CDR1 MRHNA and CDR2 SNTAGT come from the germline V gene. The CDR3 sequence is CASSYTSGGSTDTQYF. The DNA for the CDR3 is TGTGCCAGCAGCTACACTAGCGGGGGTAGCACAGATACGCAGTATTTT.

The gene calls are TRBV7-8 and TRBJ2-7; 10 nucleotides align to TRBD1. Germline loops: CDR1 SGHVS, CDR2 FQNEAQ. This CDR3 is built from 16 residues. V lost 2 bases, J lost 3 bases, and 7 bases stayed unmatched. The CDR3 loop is CASSLRSGTGDYEQYF. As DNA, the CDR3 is TGTGCCAGCAGCTTACGATCCGGGACAGGGGACTACGAGCAGTACTTC.

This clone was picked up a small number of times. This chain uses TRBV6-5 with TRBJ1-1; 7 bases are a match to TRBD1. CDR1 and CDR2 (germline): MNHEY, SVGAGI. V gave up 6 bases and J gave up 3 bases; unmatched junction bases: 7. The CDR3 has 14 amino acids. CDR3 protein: CASRGTDAYTEAFF. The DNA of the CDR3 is TGTGCCAGCAGGGGGACAGACGCATACACTGAAGCTTTCTTT.

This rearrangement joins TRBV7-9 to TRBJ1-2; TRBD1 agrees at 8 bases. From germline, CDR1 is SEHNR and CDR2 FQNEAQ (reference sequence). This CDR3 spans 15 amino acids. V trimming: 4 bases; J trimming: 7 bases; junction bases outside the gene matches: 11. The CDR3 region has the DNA TGTGCCAGCAGCTCCTTACAGGACAGGGTTGGTGGCTACACCTTC. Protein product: CASSSLQDRVGGYTF.

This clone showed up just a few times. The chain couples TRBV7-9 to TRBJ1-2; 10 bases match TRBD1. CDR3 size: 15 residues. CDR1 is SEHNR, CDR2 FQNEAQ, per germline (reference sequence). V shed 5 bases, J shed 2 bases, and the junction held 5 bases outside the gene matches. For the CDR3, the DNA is TGTGCCAGCAGCCTGGGACAGGGGCCCAACTATGGCTACACCTTC. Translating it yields CASSLGQGPNYGYTF.

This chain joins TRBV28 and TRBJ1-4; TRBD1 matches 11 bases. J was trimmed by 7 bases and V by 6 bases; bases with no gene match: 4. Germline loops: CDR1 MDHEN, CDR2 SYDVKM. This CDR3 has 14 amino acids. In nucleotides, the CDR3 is TGTGCCAGCAGGTGGACAGGGGGCGGTGAAAAACTGTTTTTT. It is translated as CASRWTGGGEKLFF.

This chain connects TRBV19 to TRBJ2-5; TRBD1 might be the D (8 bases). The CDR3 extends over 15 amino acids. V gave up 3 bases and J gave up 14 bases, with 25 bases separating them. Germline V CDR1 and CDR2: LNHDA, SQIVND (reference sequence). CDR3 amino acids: CASSMGGTGSGAPYF. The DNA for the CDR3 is TGTGCCAGTAGTATGGGGGGGACAGGCTCGGGGGCACCTTACTTC.

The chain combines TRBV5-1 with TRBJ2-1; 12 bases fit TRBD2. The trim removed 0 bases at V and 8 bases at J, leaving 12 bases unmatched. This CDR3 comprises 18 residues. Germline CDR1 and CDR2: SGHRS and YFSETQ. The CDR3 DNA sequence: TGCGCCAGCAGCTTGGCTAGCGGGAGGGCCGGGTTGTTCGATGAGCAGTTCTTC. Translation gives CASSLASGRAGLFDEQFF.

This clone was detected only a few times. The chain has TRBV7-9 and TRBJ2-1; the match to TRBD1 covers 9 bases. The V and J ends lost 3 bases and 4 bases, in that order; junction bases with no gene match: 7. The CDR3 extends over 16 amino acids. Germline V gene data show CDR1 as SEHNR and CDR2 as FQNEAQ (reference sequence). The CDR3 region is CASSLGDRALYNEQFF. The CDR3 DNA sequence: TGTGCCAGCAGCTTGGGGGACAGGGCTCTTTACAATGAGCAGTTCTTC.

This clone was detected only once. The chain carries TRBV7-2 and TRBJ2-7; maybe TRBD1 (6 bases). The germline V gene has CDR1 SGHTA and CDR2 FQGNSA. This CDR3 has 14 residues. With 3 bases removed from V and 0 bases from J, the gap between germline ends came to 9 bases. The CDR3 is CASSLTGNSYEQYF. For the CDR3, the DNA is TGTGCCAGCAGCTTGACAGGAAACTCCTACGAGCAGTACTTC.

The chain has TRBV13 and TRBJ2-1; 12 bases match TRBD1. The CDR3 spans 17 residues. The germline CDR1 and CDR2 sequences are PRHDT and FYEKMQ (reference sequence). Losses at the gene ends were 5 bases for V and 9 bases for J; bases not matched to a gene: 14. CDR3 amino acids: CASSHLPGQGAYSEQFF. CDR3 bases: TGTGCCAGCAGCCACCTGCCGGGACAGGGGGCGTATAGTGAGCAGTTCTTC.

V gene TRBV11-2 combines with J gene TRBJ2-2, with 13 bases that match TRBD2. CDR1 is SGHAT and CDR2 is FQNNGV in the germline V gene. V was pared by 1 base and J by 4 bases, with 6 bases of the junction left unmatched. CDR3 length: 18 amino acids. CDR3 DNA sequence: TGTGCCAGCAGCTTAGTAGGACTAGCGGGAGAACGCACCGGGGAGCTGTTTTTT. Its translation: CASSLVGLAGERTGELFF.

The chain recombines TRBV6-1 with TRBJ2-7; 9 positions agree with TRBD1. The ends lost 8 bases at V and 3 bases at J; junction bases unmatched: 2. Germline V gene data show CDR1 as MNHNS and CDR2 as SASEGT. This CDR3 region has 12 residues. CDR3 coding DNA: TGTGCCAGCGAGACAGGGGGCTACGAGCAGTACTTC. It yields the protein CASETGGYEQYF.

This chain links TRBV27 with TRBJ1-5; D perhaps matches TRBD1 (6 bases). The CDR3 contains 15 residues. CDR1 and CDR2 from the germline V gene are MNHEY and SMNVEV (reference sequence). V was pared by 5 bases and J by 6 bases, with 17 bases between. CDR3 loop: CASSPGTLITQPQHF. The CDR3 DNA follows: TGTGCCAGCAGTCCCGGGACACTGATTACTCAGCCCCAGCATTTT.

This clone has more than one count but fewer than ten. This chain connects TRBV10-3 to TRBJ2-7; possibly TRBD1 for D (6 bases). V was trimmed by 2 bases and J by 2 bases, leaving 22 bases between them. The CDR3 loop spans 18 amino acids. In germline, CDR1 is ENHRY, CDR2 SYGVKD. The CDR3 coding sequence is TGTGCCATCAGTGAGGTATGGAAACAGGGAGTGCTAACCTACGAGCAGTACTTC. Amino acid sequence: CAISEVWKQGVLTYEQYF.

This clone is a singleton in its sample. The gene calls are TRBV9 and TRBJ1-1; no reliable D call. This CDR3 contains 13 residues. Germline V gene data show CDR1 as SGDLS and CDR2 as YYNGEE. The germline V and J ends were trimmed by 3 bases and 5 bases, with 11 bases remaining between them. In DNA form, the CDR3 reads TGTGCCAGCAGCGGAACGGGGAGGACTGAAGCTTTCTTT. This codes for CASSGTGRTEAFF.

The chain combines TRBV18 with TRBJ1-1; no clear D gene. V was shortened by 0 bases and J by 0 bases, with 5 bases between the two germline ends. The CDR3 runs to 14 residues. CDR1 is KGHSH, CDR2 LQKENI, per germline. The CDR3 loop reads CASSPPSMNTEAFF. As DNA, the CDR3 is TGTGCCAGCTCACCACCGAGCATGAACACTGAAGCTTTCTTT. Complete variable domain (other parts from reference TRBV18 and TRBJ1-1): NAGVMQNPRHLVRRRGQEARLRCSPMKGHSHVYWYRQLPEEGLKFMVYLQKENIIDESGMPKERFSAEFPKEGPSILRIQQVVRGDSAAYFCASSPPSMNTEAFFGQGTRLTVV.

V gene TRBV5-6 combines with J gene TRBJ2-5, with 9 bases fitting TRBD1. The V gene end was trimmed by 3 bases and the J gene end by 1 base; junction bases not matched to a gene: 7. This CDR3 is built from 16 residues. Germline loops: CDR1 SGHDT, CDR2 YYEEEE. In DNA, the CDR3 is TGTGCCAGCAGCTGGGGACAGGGACACCTCCAAGAGACCCAGTACTTC. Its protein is CASSWGQGHLQETQYF.

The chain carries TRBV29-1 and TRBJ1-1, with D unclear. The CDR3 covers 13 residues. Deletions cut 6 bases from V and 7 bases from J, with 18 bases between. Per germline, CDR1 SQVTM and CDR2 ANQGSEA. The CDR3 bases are TGCAGCGTACCCTCCCCCGGCGCAGGTGAAGCTTTCTTT. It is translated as CSVPSPGAGEAFF.

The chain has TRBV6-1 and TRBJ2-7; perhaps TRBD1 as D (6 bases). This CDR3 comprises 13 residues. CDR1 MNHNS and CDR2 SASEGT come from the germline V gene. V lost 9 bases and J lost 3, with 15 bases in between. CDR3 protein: CASRRGSLYEQYF. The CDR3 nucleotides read TGTGCCAGTCGAAGGGGGTCCCTCTACGAGCAGTACTTC.

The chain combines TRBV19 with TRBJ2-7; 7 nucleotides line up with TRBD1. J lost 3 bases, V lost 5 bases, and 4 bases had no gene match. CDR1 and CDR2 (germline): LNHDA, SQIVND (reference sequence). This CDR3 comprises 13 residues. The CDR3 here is CASSPGTDYEQYF. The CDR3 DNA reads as TGTGCCAGTAGTCCCGGGACAGACTACGAGCAGTACTTC.

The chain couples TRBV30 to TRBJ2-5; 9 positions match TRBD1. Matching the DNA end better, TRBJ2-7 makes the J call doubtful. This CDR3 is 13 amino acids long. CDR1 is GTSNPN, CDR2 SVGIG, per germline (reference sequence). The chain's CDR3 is CAWSGQGAYEQYF. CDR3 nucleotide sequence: TGTGCCTGGAGTGGACAGGGGGCCTACGAGCAGTACTTC.

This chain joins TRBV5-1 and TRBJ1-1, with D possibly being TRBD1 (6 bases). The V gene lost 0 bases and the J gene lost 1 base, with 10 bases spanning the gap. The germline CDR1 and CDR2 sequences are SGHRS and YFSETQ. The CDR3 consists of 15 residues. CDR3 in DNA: TGCGCCAGCAGCTTGGGATTAGGGGGGAACACTGAAGCTTTCTTT. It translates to CASSLGLGGNTEAFF.

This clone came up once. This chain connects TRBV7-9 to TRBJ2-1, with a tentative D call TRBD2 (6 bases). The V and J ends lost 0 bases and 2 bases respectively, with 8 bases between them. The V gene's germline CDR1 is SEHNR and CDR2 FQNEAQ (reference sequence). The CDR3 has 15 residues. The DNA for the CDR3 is TGTGCCAGCAGCTTAGCCGGGAGCCCCTACAATGAGCAGTTCTTC. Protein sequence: CASSLAGSPYNEQFF.

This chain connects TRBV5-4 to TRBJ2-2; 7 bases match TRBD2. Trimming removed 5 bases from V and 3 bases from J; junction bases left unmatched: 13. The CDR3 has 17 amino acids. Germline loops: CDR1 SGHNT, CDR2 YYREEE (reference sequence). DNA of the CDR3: TGTGCCAGCAGAGCCTCGTGGGCGGGAGAGGACACCGGGGAGCTGTTTTTT. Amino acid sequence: CASRASWAGEDTGELFF.

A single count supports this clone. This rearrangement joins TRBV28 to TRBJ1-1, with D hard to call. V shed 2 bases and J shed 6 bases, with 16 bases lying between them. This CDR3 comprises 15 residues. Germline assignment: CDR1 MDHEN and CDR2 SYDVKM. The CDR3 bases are TGTGCCAGCAGTTTAGGACTGGCTTCAGTCGCTGAAGCTTTCTTT. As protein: CASSLGLASVAEAFF.